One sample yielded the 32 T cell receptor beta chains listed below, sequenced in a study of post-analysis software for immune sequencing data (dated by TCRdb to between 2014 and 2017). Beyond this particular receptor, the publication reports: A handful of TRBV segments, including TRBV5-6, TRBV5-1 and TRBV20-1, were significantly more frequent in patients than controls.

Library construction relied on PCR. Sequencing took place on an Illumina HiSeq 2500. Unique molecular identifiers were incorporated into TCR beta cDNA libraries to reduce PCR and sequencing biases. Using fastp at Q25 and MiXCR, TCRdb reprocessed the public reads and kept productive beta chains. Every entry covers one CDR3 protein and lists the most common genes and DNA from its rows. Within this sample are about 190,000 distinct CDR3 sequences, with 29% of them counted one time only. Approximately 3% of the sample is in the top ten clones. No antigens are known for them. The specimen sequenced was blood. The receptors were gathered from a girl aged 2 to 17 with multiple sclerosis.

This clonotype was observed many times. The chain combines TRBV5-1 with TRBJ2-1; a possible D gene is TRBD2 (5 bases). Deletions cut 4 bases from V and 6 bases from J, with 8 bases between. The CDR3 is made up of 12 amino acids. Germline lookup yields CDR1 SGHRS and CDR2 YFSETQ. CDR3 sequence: CASSPEGNEQFF. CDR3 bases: TGCGCCAGCAGCCCCGAGGGCAATGAGCAGTTCTTC.

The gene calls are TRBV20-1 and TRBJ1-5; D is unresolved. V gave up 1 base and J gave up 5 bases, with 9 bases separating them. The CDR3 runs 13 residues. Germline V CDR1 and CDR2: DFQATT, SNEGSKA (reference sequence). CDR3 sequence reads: CSARATSDQPQHF. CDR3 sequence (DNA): TGCAGTGCTAGAGCGACCAGCGATCAGCCCCAGCATTTT.

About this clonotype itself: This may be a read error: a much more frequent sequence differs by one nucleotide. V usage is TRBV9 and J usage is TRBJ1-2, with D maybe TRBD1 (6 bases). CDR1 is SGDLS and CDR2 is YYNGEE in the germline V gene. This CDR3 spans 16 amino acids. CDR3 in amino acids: CASSRLGQRSNYSYTF. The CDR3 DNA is TGTGCCAGCAGCCGATTAGGACAGAGATCTAACTATAGCTACACCTTC. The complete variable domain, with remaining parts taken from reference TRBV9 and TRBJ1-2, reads DSGVTQTPKHLITATGQRVTLRCSPRSGDLSVYWYQQSLDQGLQFLIQYYNGEERAKGNILERFSAQQFPDLHSELNLSSLELGDSALYFCASSRLGQRSNYSYTFGSGTRLTVV.

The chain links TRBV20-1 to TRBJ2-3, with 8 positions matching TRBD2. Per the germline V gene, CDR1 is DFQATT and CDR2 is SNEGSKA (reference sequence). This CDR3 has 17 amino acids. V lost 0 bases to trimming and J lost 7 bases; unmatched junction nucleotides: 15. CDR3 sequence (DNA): TGCAGTGCTAGAGATGGGCGTCGGGGGGGCCGAGTAAATACGCAGTATTTT. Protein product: CSARDGRRGGRVNTQYF.

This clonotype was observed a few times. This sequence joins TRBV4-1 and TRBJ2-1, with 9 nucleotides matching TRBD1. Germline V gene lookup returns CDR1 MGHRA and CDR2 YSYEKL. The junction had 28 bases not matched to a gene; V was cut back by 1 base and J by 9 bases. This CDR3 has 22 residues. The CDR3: CASSQVSNSRHRGPARRGEQFF. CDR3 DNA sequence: TGCGCCAGCAGCCAAGTATCTAACTCCCGCCACAGGGGGCCGGCCAGGAGAGGTGAGCAGTTCTTC.

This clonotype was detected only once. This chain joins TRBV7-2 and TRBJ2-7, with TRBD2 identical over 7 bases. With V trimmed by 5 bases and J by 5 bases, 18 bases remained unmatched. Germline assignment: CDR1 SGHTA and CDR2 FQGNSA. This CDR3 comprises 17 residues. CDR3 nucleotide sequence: TGTGCCAGCAGCCGACCCCCTTCTGGACTAGTGGGACACGAGCAGTACTTC. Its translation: CASSRPPSGLVGHEQYF.

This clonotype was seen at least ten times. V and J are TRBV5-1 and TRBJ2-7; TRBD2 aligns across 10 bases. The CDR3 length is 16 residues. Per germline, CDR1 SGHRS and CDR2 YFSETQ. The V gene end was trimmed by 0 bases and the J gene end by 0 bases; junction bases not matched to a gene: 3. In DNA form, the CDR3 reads TGCGCCAGCAGCTTGGACACTAGCGGGACCTCCTACGAGCAGTACTTC. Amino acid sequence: CASSLDTSGTSYEQYF.

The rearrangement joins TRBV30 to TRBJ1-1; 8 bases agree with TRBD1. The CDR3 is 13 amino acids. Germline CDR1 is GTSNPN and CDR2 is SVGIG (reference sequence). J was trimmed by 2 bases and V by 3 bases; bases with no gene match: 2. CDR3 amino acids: CAWRGQANTEAFF. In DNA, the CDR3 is TGTGCCTGGAGGGGACAGGCAAACACTGAAGCTTTCTTT. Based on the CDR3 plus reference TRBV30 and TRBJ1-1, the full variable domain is SQTIHQWPATLVQPVGSPLSLECTVEGTSNPNLYWYRQAAGRGLQLLFYSVGIGQISSEVPQNLSASRPQDRQFILSSKKLLLSDSGFYLCAWRGQANTEAFFGQGTRLTVV.

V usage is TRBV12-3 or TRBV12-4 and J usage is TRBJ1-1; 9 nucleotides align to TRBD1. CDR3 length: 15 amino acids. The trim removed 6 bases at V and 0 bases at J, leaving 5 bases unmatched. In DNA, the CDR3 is TGTGCCAGCAGACGACAGGGGGGATTGAACACTGAAGCTTTCTTT. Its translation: CASRRQGGLNTEAFF.

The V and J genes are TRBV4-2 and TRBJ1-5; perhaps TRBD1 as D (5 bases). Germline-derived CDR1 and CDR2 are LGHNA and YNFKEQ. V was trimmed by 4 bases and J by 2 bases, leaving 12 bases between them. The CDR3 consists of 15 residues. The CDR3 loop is CASSRVGGGNQPQHF. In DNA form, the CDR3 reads TGTGCCAGCAGCCGTGTTGGAGGGGGCAATCAGCCCCAGCATTTT.

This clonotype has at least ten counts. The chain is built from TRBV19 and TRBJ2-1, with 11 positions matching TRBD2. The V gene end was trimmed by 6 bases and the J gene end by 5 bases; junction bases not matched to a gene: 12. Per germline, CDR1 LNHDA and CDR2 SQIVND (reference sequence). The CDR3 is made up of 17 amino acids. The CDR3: CASSMEIAGGANNEQFF. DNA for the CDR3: TGTGCCAGTAGCATGGAAATAGCGGGGGGGGCAAACAATGAGCAGTTCTTC.

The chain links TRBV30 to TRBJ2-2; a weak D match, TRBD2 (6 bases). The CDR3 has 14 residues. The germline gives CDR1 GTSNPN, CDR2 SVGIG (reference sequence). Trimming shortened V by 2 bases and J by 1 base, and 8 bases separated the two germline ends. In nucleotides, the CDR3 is TGTGCCTGGAGTCGACTAGTGAACACCGGGGAGCTGTTTTTT. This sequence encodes CAWSRLVNTGELFF.

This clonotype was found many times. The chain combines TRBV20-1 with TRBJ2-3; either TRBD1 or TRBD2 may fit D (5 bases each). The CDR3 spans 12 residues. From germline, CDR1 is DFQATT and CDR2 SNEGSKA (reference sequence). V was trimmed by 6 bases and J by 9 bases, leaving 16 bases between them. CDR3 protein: CSAKPGPSTQYF. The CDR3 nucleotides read TGCAGTGCGAAGCCGGGACCGTCGACGCAGTATTTT.

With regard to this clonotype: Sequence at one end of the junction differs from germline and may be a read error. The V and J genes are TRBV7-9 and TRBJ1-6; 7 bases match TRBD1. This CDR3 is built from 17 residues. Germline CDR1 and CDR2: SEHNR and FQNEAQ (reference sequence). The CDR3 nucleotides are TGTGCCAGCAGCTCCAACCTGGACAGGAAATATAATTCACCCCCCCACTTT. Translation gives CASSSNLDRKYNSPPHF.

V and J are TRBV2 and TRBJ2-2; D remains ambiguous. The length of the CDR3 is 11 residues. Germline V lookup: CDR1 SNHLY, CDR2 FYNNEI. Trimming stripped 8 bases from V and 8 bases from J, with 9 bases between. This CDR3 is CASGESGELFF. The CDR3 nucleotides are TGTGCCAGCGGCGAATCGGGGGAGCTGTTTTTT.

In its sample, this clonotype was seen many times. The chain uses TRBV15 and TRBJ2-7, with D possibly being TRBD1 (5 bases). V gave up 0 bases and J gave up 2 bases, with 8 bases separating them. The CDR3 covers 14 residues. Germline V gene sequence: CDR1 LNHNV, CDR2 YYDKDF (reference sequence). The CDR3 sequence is CATSRDTTAYEQYF. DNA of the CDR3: TGTGCCACCAGCAGAGATACGACAGCCTACGAGCAGTACTTC.

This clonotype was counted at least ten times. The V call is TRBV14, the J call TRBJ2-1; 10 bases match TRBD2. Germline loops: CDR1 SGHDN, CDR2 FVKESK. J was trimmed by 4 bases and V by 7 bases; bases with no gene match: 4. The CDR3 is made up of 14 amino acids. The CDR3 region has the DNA TGTGCCAGCACTCCTAGCGGGAGTTACAATGAGCAGTTCTTC. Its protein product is CASTPSGSYNEQFF.

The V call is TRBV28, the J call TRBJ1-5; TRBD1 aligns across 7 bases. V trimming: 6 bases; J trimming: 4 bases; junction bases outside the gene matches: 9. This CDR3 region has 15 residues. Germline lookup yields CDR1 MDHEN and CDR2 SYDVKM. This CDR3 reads CASSPTGTDNQPQHF. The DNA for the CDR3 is TGTGCCAGCAGCCCGACAGGGACGGATAATCAGCCCCAGCATTTT.

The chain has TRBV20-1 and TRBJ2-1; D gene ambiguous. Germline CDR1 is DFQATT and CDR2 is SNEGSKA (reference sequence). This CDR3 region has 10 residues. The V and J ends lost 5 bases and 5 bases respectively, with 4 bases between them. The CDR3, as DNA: TGCAGTGCTCCAGACAATGAGCAGTTCTTC. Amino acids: CSAPDNEQFF.

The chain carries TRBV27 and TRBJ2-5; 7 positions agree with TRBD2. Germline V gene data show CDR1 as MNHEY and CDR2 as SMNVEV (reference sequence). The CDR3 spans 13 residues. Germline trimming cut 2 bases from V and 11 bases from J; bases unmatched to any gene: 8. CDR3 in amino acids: CASSLEPGGEQYF. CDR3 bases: TGTGCCAGCAGTTTAGAGCCGGGAGGAGAGCAGTACTTC.

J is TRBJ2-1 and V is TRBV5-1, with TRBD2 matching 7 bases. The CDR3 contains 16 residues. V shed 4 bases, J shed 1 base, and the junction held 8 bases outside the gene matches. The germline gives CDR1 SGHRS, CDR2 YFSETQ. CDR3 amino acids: CASSSVREKSYNEQFF. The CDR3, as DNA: TGCGCCAGCAGCAGCGTGCGGGAGAAGTCCTACAATGAGCAGTTCTTC.

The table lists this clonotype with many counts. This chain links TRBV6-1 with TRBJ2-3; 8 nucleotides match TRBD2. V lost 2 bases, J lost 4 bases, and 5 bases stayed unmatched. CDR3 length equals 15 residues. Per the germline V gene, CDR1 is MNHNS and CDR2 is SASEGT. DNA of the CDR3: TGTGCCAGCAGTGAACTAGCGGGTGGCGCAGATACGCAGTATTTT. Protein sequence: CASSELAGGADTQYF.

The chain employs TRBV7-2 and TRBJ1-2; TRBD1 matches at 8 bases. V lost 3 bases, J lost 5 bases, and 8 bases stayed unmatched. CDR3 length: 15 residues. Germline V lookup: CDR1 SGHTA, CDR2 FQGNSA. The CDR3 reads CASSFGQGGSYGYTF. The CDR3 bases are TGTGCCAGCAGCTTCGGACAGGGCGGTAGTTATGGCTACACCTTC.

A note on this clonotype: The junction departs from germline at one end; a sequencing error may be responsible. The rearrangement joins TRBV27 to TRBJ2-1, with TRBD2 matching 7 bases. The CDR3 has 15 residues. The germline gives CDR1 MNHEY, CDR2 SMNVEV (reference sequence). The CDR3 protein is CASSLASGSYNEQFF. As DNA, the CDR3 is TGTGCTAGCAGTTTAGCTAGCGGCTCCTACAATGAGCAGTTCTTC.

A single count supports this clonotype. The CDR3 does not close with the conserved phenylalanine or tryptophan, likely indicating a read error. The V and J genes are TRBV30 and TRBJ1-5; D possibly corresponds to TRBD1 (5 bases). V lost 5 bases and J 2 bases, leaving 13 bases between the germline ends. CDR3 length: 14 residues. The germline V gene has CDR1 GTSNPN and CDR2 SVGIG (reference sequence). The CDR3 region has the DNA TGTGCCTGGGGAACAGGTCTTGGCAATCAGCCCCAGCATTGT. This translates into CAWGTGLGNQPQHC.

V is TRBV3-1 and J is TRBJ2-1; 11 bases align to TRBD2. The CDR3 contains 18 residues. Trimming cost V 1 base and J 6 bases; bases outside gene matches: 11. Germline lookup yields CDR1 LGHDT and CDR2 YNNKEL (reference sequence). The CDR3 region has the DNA TGTGCCAGCAGCCAAGGTCATTTAGCGGGGGGGCCAGGCAATGAGCAGTTCTTC. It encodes CASSQGHLAGGPGNEQFF.

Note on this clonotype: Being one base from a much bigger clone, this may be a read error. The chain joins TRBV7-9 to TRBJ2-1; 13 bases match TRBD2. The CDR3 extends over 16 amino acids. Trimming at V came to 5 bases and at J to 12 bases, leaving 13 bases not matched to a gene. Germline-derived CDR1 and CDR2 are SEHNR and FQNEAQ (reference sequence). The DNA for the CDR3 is TGTGCCAGCAGCCCTCCGGGACTAGCGGGGATTCGTGGGCAGTTCTTC. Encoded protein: CASSPPGLAGIRGQFF.

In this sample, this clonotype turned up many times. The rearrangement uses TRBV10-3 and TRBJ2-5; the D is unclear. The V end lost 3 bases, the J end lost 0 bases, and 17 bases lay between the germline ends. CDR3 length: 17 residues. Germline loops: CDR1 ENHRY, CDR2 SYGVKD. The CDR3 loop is CAISEASPTRYQETQYF. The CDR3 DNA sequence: TGTGCCATCAGTGAAGCAAGCCCGACAAGATACCAAGAGACCCAGTACTTC.

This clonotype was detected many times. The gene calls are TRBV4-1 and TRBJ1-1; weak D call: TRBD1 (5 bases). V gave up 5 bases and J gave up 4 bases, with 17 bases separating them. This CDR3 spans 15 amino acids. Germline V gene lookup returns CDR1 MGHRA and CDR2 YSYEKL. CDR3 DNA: TGCGCCAGCAGCGCAAGGCCTGCGGGGGGCACTGAAGCTTTCTTT. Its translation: CASSARPAGGTEAFF.

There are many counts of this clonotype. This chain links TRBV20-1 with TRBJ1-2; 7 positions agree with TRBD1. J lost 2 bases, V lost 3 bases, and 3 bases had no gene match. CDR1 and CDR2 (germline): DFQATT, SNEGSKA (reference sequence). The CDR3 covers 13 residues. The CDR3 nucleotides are TGCAGTGCTAGCCCAGGGGGGAACTATGGCTACACCTTC. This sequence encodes CSASPGGNYGYTF.

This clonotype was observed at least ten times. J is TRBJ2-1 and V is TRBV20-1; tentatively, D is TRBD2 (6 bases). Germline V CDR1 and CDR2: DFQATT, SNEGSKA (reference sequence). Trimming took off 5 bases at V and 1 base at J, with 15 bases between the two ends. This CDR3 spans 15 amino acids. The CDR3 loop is CSAAQPGTSYNEQFF. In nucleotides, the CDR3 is TGCAGTGCTGCACAGCCCGGGACTTCCTACAATGAGCAGTTCTTC.

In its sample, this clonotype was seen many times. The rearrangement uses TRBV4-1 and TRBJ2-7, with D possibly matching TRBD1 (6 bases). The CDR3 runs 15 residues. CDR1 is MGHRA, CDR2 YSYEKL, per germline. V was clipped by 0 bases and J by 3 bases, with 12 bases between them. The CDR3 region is CASSQDVAGVYEQYF. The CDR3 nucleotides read TGCGCCAGCAGCCAAGATGTCGCAGGGGTCTACGAGCAGTACTTC.